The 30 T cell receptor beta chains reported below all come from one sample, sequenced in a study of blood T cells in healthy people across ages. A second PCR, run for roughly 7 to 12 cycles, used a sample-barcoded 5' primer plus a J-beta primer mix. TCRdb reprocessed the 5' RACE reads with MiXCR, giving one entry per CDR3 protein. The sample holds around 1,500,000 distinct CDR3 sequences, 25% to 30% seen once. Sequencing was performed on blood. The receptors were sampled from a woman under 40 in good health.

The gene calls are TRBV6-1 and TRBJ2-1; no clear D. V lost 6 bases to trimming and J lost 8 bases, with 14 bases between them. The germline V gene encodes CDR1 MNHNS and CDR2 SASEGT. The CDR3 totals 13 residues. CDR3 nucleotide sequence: TGTGCCAGCAGCCGGCCCAGTCGCGATGAGCAGTTCTTC. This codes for CASSRPSRDEQFF.

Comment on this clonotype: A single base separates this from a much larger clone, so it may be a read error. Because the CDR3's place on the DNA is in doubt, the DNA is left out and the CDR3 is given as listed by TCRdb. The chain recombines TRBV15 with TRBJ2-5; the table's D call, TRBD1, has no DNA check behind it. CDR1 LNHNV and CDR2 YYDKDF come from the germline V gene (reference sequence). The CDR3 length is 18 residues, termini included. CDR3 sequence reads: CATSRDFGAGTGYDERYF.

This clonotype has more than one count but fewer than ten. CDR3 loop: CASSLRGSTETQYF. The CDR3 nucleotides are TGTGCCAGCAGCCTCCGCGGGAGTACGGAGACCCAGTACTTC. The rearrangement uses TRBV5-6 and TRBJ2-5; 7 positions match TRBD2. The CDR3 runs to 14 residues. The V and J ends lost 4 bases and 5 bases, in that order; junction bases with no gene match: 8. CDR1 is SGHDT, CDR2 YYEEEE, per germline.

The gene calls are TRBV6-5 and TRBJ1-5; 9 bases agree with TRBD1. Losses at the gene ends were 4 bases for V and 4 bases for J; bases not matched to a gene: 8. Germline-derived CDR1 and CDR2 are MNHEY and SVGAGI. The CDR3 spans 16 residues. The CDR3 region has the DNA TGTGCCAGCAGTTCAGAGGGACAGGGTACTAATCAGCCCCAGCATTTT. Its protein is CASSSEGQGTNQPQHF.

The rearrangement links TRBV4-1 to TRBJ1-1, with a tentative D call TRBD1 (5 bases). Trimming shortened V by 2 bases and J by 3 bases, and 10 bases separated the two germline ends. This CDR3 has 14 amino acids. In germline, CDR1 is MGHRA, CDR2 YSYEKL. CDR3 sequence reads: CASSQLGQDTEAFF. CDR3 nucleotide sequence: TGCGCCAGCAGCCAACTAGGACAAGACACTGAAGCTTTCTTT.

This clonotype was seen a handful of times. The CDR3: CASSLDGTSHNEQFF. CDR3 DNA: TGCGCCAGCAGCTTGGACGGGACTAGTCACAATGAGCAGTTCTTC. V usage is TRBV5-1 and J usage is TRBJ2-1; 8 bases agree with TRBD2. CDR3 length equals 15 residues. Germline trimming cut 0 bases from V and 5 bases from J; bases unmatched to any gene: 4. Germline V lookup: CDR1 SGHRS, CDR2 YFSETQ.

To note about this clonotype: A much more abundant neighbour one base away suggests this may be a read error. The CDR3, as DNA: TGCGCCAGCAGCCACGACTCCGGCGAGCAGTACTTC. Translation gives CASSHDSGEQYF. This chain links TRBV4-1 with TRBJ2-4; D gene uncertain. TRBJ2-7 matches the DNA end more closely, so the J call is doubtful. Germline-derived CDR1 and CDR2 are MGHRA and YSYEKL. The CDR3 covers 12 residues.

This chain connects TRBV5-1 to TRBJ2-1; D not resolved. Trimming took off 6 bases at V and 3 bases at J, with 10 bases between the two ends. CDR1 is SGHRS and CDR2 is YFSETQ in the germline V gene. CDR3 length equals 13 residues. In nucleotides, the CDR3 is TGCGCCAGCACCCCGTCGATCTACAATGAGCAGTTCTTC. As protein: CASTPSIYNEQFF.

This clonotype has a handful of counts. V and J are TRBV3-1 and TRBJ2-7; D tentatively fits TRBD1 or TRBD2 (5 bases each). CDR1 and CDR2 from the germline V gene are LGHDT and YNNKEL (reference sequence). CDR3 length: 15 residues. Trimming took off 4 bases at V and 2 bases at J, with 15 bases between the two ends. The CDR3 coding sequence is TGTGCCAGCAGCCTATTAGGGGACCCGACCTACGAGCAGTACTTC. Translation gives CASSLLGDPTYEQYF.

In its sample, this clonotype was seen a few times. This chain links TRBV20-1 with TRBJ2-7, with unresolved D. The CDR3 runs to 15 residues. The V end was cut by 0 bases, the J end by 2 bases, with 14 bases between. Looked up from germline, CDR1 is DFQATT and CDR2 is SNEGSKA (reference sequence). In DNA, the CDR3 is TGCAGTGCTAGAGATCCGGTCGTACTGACCTACGAGCAGTACTTC. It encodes CSARDPVVLTYEQYF.

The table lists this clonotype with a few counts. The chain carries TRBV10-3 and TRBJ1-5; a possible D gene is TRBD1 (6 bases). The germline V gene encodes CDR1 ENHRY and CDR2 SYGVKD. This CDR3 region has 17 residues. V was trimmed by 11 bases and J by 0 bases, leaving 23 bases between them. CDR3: CAAQGQSGGYSNQPQHF. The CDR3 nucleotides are TGTGCCGCCCAGGGGCAGTCGGGGGGTTATAGCAATCAGCCCCAGCATTTT.

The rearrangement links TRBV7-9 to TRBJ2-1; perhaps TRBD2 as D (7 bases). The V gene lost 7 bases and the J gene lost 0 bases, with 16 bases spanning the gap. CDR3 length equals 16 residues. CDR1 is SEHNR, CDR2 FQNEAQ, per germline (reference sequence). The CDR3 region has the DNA TGTGCCAGCACCGCGGGGAGGGGGAGCTCCTACAATGAGCAGTTCTTC. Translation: CASTAGRGSSYNEQFF.

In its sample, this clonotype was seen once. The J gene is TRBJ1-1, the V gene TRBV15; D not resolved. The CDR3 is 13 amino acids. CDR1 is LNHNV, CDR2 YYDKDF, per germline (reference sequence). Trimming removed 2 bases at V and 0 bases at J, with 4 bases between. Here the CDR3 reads CATSRNMNTEAFF. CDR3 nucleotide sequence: TGTGCCACCAGCAGAAACATGAACACTGAAGCTTTCTTT.

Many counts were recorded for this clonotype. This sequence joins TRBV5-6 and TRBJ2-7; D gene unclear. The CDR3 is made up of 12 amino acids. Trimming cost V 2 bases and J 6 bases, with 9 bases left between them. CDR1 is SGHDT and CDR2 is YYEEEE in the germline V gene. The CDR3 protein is CASSFSYGEQYF. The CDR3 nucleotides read TGTGCCAGCAGCTTCTCCTACGGCGAGCAGTACTTC.

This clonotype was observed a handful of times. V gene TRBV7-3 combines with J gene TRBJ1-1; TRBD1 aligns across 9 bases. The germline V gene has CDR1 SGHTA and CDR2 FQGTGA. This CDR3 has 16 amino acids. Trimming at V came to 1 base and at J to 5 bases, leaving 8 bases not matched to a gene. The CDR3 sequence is CASSLKDRGSGTEAFF. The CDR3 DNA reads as TGTGCCAGCAGCTTAAAGGACAGGGGCTCGGGGACTGAAGCTTTCTTT.

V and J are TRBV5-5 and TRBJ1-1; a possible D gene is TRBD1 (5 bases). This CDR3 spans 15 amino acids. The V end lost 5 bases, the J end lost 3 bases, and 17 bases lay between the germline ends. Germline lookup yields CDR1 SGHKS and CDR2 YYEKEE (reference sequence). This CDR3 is CASRARGVQDTEAFF. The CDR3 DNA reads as TGTGCCAGCAGGGCCCGGGGGGTCCAAGACACTGAAGCTTTCTTT.

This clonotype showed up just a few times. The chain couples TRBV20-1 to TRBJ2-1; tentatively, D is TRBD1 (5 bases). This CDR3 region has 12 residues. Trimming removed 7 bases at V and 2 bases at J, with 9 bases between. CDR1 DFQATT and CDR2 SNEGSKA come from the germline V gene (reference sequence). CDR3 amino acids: CSGGRTYNEQFF. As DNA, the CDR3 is TGCAGTGGGGGCCGTACCTACAATGAGCAGTTCTTC.

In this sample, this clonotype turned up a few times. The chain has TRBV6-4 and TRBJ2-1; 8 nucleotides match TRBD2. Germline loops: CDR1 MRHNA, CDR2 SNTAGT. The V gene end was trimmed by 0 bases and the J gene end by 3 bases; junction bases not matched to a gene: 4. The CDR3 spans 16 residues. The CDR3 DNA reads TGTGCCAGCAGTGACTCGAGCGGGGGCGACTACAATGAGCAGTTCTTC. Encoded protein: CASSDSSGGDYNEQFF.

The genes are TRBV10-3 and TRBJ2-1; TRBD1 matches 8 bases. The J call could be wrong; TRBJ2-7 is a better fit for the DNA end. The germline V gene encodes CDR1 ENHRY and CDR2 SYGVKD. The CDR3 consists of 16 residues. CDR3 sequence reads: CAISGTTGDAYNEQYF. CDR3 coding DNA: TGTGCCATCAGTGGTACGACAGGGGACGCCTACAATGAGCAGTACTTC.

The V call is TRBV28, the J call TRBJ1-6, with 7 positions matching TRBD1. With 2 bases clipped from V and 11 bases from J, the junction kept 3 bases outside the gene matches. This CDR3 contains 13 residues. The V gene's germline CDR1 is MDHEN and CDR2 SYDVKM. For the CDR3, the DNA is TGTGCCAGCAGTTTAGACAGGGCTCCACCCCTCCACTTT. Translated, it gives CASSLDRAPPLHF.

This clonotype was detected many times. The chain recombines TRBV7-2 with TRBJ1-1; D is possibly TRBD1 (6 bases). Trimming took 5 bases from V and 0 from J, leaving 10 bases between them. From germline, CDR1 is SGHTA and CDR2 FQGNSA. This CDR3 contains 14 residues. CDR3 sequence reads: CASSQQGLNTEAFF. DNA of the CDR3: TGTGCCAGCAGCCAACAGGGCTTGAACACTGAAGCTTTCTTT.

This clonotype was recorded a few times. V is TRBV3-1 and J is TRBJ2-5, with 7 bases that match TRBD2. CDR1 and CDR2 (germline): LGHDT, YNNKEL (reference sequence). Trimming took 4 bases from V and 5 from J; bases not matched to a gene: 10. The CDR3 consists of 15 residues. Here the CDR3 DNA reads TGTGCCAGCAGCCCCTTCGGCGGGAGAAGGGAGACCCAGTACTTC. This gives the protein CASSPFGGRRETQYF.

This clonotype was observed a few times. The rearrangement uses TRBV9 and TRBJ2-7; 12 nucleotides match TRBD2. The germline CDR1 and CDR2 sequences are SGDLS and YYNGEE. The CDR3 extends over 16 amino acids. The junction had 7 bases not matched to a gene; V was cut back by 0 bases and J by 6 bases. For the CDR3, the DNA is TGTGCCAGCAGCGTAGATCCTAGCGGGGGGGACCGCGAGCAGTACTTC. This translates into CASSVDPSGGDREQYF.

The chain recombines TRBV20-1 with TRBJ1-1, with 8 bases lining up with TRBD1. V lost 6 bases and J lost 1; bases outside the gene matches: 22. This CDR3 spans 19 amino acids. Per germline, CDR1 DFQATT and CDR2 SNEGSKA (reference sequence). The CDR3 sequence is CSAGLPHIPGQGTNTEAFF. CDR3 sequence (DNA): TGCAGTGCCGGACTACCTCATATACCCGGACAGGGCACGAACACTGAAGCTTTCTTT.

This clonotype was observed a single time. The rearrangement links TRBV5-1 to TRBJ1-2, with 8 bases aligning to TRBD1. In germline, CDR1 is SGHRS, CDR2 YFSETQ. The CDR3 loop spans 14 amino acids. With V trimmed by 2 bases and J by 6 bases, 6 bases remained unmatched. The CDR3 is CASSLAGGGDGYTF. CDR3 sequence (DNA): TGCGCCAGCAGCTTAGCAGGGGGCGGTGATGGCTACACCTTC.

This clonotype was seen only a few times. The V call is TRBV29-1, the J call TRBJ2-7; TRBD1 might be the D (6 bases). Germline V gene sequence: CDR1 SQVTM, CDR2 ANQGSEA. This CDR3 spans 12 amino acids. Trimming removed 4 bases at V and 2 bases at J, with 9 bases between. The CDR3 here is CSVGRGTYEQYF. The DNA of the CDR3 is TGCAGCGTTGGCAGGGGAACCTACGAGCAGTACTTC.

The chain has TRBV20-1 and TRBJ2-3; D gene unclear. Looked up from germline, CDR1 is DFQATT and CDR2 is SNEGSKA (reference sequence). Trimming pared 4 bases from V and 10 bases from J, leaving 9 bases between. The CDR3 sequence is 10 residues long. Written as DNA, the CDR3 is TGCAGTGCTATCAGTTTTGCGCAGTATTTT. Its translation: CSAISFAQYF.

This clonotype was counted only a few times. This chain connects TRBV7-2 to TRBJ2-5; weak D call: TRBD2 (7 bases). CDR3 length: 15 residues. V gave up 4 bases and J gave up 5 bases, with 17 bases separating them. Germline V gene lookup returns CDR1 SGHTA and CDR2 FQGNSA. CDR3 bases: TGTGCCAGCAGCTCGACCTACGGGGGGCGGGAGACCCAGTACTTC. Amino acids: CASSSTYGGRETQYF.

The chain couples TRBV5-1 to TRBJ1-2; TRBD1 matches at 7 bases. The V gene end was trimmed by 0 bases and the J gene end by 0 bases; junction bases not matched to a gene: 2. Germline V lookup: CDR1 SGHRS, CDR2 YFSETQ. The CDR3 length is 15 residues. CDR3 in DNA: TGCGCCAGCAGCTTGGGGGACAGTACTAACTATGGCTACACCTTC. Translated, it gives CASSLGDSTNYGYTF.

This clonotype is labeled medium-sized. CDR3 DNA sequence: TGCAGCGCTATACAGGCTCCTCAAGAGACCCAGTACTTC. This gives the protein CSAIQAPQETQYF. The chain carries TRBV29-1 and TRBJ2-5, with D possibly being TRBD1 (5 bases). CDR1 is SQVTM, CDR2 ANQGSEA, per germline. V lost 7 bases and J lost 2, with 14 bases in between. CDR3 length equals 13 residues.